The 7 T cell receptor beta chains below come from one sample, sequenced in a study of Ad26.COV2.S vaccination and SARS-CoV-2 variants. Profiled with immunoSEQ multiplex PCR; TCRdb holds only in-frame clones, not every one. The sample consists of hundreds of thousands of clones, roughly 89% of them appearing once. Treatment: 19 received Ad26.COV2.S at low or high dose, single or two shots; 5 received placebo; per-sample allocation not given. Collection of samples fell on day 63 after the first vaccine or placebo injection. This material consisted of peripheral blood, taken in a trial of Ad26.COV2.S vaccine versus placebo. The receptors come from a person aged 18 to 65 who received the Ad26.COV2.S COVID-19 vaccine or a placebo.

The chain uses TRBV6-6 and TRBJ2-2; 12 nucleotides align to TRBD2. CDR1 is MNHNY, CDR2 SVGAGI, per germline (reference sequence). This CDR3 region has 16 residues. The V segment lost 7 bases and the J segment 5 bases; nucleotides outside the gene matches: 8. The CDR3 region is CASTSLTSGRTGELFF. In DNA, the CDR3 is TGTGCCAGCACCTCACTCACTAGCGGGAGGACCGGGGAGCTGTTTTTT.

With regard to this clone: Other DNA sequences in the same sample also yield this CDR3. The rearrangement uses TRBV18 and TRBJ1-5; D is ambiguous. With 3 bases removed from V and 2 bases from J, the gap between germline ends came to 5 bases. CDR3 length: 13 residues. CDR1 is KGHSH and CDR2 is LQKENI in the germline V gene. The CDR3 nucleotides are TGTGCCAGCTCACCGACGGGCAATCAGCCCCAGCATTTT. It is translated as CASSPTGNQPQHF.

This clone was recorded a few times. The chain couples TRBV19 to TRBJ2-1; TRBD2 agrees at 8 bases. The germline V gene has CDR1 LNHDA and CDR2 SQIVND (reference sequence). J gave up 2 bases and V 7 bases, and 4 bases lay outside the gene matches. The CDR3 has 14 amino acids. The CDR3 reads CASMSAGAYNEQFF. Written as DNA, the CDR3 is TGTGCCAGTATGTCAGCGGGAGCCTACAATGAGCAGTTCTTC. Looking up the rest from reference TRBV19 and TRBJ2-1 gives the full variable domain: DGGITQSPKYLFRKEGQNVTLSCEQNLNHDAMYWYRQDPGQGLRLIYYSQIVNDFQKGDIAEGYSVSREKKESFPLTVTSAQKNPTAFYLCASMSAGAYNEQFFGPGTRLTVL.

This chain connects TRBV7-9 to TRBJ1-2; weak D call: TRBD1 (5 bases). Germline CDR1 reads SEHNR; CDR2 reads FQNEAQ (reference sequence). V gave up 5 bases and J gave up 4 bases, with 8 bases separating them. The CDR3 consists of 12 residues. CDR3 loop: CASSIGAYGYTF. For the CDR3, the DNA is TGTGCCAGCAGCATCGGGGCCTATGGCTACACCTTC.

This CDR3 is CASSGSAPNTGELFF. The CDR3 DNA is TGTGCCAGCAGCGGTAGCGCACCGAACACCGGGGAGCTGTTTTTT. The chain couples TRBV9 to TRBJ2-2; weak D call: TRBD2 (5 bases). The CDR3 covers 15 residues. Germline lookup yields CDR1 SGDLS and CDR2 YYNGEE. Trimming pared 3 bases from V and 0 bases from J, leaving 9 bases between. Combining the CDR3 with reference TRBV9 and TRBJ2-2 gives the whole variable domain DSGVTQTPKHLITATGQRVTLRCSPRSGDLSVYWYQQSLDQGLQFLIQYYNGEERAKGNILERFSAQQFPDLHSELNLSSLELGDSALYFCASSGSAPNTGELFFGEGSRLTVL.

This chain connects TRBV24-1 to TRBJ1-4; tentatively, D is TRBD1 (5 bases). Per germline, CDR1 KGHDR and CDR2 SFDVKD. The CDR3 runs to 15 residues. V was pared by 3 bases and J by 3 bases, with 10 bases between. The chain's CDR3 is CATSDAGPPNEKLFF. CDR3 DNA sequence: TGTGCCACCAGTGATGCAGGGCCGCCTAATGAAAAACTGTTTTTT.

The chain uses TRBV7-9 and TRBJ2-7, with D possibly being TRBD1 (5 bases). The CDR3 length is 15 residues. Deletions cut 2 bases from V and 7 bases from J, with 18 bases between. Germline values: CDR1 SEHNR, CDR2 FQNEAQ (reference sequence). In DNA form, the CDR3 reads TGTGCCAGCAGCTTAAGGGGCGCAACCCTCTGGGAGCAGTACTTC. Its translation: CASSLRGATLWEQYF.